This TCR beta chain was profiled in a study of control samples from healthy donors and cancer patients. This CDR3 has 14 residues. The ends lost 6 bases at V and 7 bases at J; junction bases unmatched: 12. Germline V gene lookup returns CDR1 MGHDK and CDR2 SYGVNS. Clones were sequenced by immunoSEQ multiplex PCR, and TCRdb holds only the in-frame ones, with some missing. The data show 100,000 to 150,000 clones, with around nine tenths seen just once and about 12% held by the top ten. The V and J genes are TRBV25-1 and TRBJ2-7; 7 nucleotides align to TRBD2. Sequencing used blood. The sequence derives from a man between 25 and 39 years old in good health. The CDR3 protein is CASSPEWGGREQYF. In nucleotides, the CDR3 is TGTGCCAGCAGCCCCGAATGGGGGGGAAGGGAGCAGTACTTC.